The 21 T cell receptor beta chains given below trace back to one sample, sequenced in a study of CD8 T cell repertoires and HIV-1 epitope variants. The data were produced by immunoSEQ multiplex PCR, yet TCRdb's version contains in-frame clones alone and is incomplete. The repertoire holds several thousand clones, with more than 60% as singletons. The antigens for these receptors are not known. What was sequenced was cultured CD8+ T cells derived from PBMCs. The receptors here all came from a male donor with HIV.

As to this clone: A junction boundary mismatches the germline segment, possibly from a read error. The chain joins TRBV11-2 to TRBJ1-2; D gene unclear. Germline lookup yields CDR1 SGHAT and CDR2 FQNNGV. CDR3 length: 16 amino acids. The CDR3 DNA reads TGCGCCAGCAGCCAAGATCCCCCAGACTTGGACTATGGCTACACCTTC. It specifies CASSQDPPDLDYGYTF.

J is TRBJ1-1 and V is TRBV15; 7 bases are a match to TRBD1. With 3 bases clipped from V and 7 bases from J, the junction kept 8 bases outside the gene matches. The germline CDR1 and CDR2 sequences are LNHNV and YYDKDF (reference sequence). There are 14 residues in the CDR3. The CDR3 is CATSRSRGTDEAFF. Written as DNA, the CDR3 is TGTGCCACCAGCAGGTCCCGTGGGACAGATGAAGCTTTCTTT.

The rearrangement joins TRBV21-1 to TRBJ2-1; the DNA was not compared with TRBD2, the D call given in the table. TRBV21-1 is classified as a pseudogene. The CDR3 extends over 21 amino acids. CDR3: CASSGEPGLAGGPPSYNEQFF. The CDR3 DNA follows: TGTGCCAGCAGCGGAGAACCGGGACTAGCGGGAGGGCCCCCCTCCTACAATGAGCAGTTCTTC.

This clone was found a few times. The chain carries TRBV7-9 and TRBJ2-7; D is possibly TRBD1 (6 bases). The CDR3 is made up of 13 amino acids. Trimming stripped 5 bases from V and 1 base from J, with 9 bases between. Germline CDR1 reads SEHNR; CDR2 reads FQNEAQ (reference sequence). CDR3 amino acids: CASSADSSYEQYF. In DNA form, the CDR3 reads TGTGCCAGCAGCGCGGACAGTTCCTACGAGCAGTACTTC.

A note on this clone: A far bigger clonotype differs at one base, so this is likely a read error. The chain joins TRBV5-2 to TRBJ2-7; the table calls TRBD2, which could not be checked here. TRBV5-2 is noted as a pseudogene. This CDR3 is 19 amino acids long. The CDR3 nucleotides are TGTGCCAGCAGCCAAGAGCCGGGAGCGGGCGCCCTGAGCTCCTACGAGCAGTACTTC. Encoded protein: CASSQEPGAGALSSYEQYF.

The chain carries TRBV2 and TRBJ2-1; 11 nucleotides align to TRBD2. Unmatched junction bases numbered 12, after V lost 7 bases and J lost 7 bases. Germline V gene sequence: CDR1 SNHLY, CDR2 FYNNEI. The CDR3 consists of 16 residues. The DNA of the CDR3 is TGTGCCAGCAATCCTCTGACTAGCGGGGAGTGGAATGAGCAGTTCTTC. Residues: CASNPLTSGEWNEQFF.

The chain uses TRBV5-6 and TRBJ1-2; TRBD1 matches at 11 bases. Germline lookup yields CDR1 SGHDT and CDR2 YYEEEE. The length of the CDR3 is 14 residues. After removal of 0 bases from V and 10 bases from J, the junction contained 5 bases not matched to a gene. The CDR3 nucleotides read TGTGCCAGCAGCTTGGGCGGGACAGGGGGAACCTACACCTTC. Its protein is CASSLGGTGGTYTF.

The chain has TRBV6-5 and TRBJ1-2; no definite D call. CDR3 length: 13 amino acids. Trimming removed 6 bases at V and 4 bases at J, with 12 bases between. Germline V gene sequence: CDR1 MNHEY, CDR2 SVGAGI. DNA for the CDR3: TGTGCCAGCAGCCCCGACTGGAGCTATGGCTACACCTTC. This sequence encodes CASSPDWSYGYTF.

This chain uses TRBV6-1 with TRBJ1-2; 9 bases match TRBD1. The CDR3 contains 16 residues. The V and J ends lost 4 bases and 2 bases, in that order; junction bases with no gene match: 8. CDR1 MNHNS and CDR2 SASEGT come from the germline V gene. CDR3 DNA: TGTGCCAGCAGTGTTGAACAGGGGGCAACCAACTATGGCTACACCTTC. This gives the protein CASSVEQGATNYGYTF.

The chain links TRBV9 to TRBJ1-1; 10 bases agree with TRBD1. From germline, CDR1 is SGDLS and CDR2 YYNGEE. The CDR3 runs 16 residues. Trimming removed 0 bases from V and 0 bases from J; junction bases left unmatched: 2. Here the CDR3 reads CASSVGDRGLNTEAFF. CDR3 DNA: TGTGCCAGCAGCGTAGGGGACAGGGGCTTGAACACTGAAGCTTTCTTT.

The gene calls are TRBV28 and TRBJ1-4; 7 nucleotides line up with TRBD1. From germline, CDR1 is MDHEN and CDR2 SYDVKM. CDR3 length: 16 residues. The junction had 11 bases not matched to a gene; V was cut back by 2 bases and J by 8 bases. DNA of the CDR3: TGTGCCAGCAGTTTAGATAGGGGGCTCTATAAAGAAAAACTGTTTTTT. Encoded protein: CASSLDRGLYKEKLFF.

The chain carries TRBV28 and TRBJ2-1, with D perhaps matching TRBD1 or TRBD2 (5 bases each). The CDR3 has 13 residues. The V gene's germline CDR1 is MDHEN and CDR2 SYDVKM. Trimming left V 5 bases short and J 6 bases short, with 11 bases between. The CDR3 region is CASSGDRLNEQFF. CDR3 nucleotides: TGTGCCAGCAGTGGGGACCGACTCAATGAGCAGTTCTTC.

V gene TRBV18 combines with J gene TRBJ2-5; D is possibly TRBD2 (5 bases). Trimming removed 2 bases from V and 1 base from J, with 8 bases in between. The length of the CDR3 is 14 residues. Germline values: CDR1 KGHSH, CDR2 LQKENI. The CDR3 DNA reads as TGTGCCAGCTCACCAGGACTTTCCCAAGAGACCCAGTACTTC. Its translation is CASSPGLSQETQYF. Full variable domain (outside the CDR3, taken from reference TRBV18 and TRBJ2-5): NAGVMQNPRHLVRRRGQEARLRCSPMKGHSHVYWYRQLPEEGLKFMVYLQKENIIDESGMPKERFSAEFPKEGPSILRIQQVVRGDSAAYFCASSPGLSQETQYFGPGTRLLVL.

The V gene is TRBV6-5, the J gene TRBJ2-1, with D uncertain. Trimming left V 0 bases short and J 8 bases short, with 8 bases between. The CDR3 covers 13 residues. The germline V gene encodes CDR1 MNHEY and CDR2 SVGAGI. The CDR3 DNA follows: TGTGCCAGCAGTTACTCGTTAGTCGATGAGCAGTTCTTC. This codes for CASSYSLVDEQFF.

On this clone: The junction does not match germline at one end; this may be a read error. This chain uses TRBV7-7 with TRBJ2-7; TRBD1 aligns across 10 bases. CDR3 size: 15 residues. Germline CDR1 is SSHAT and CDR2 is FNYEAQ (reference sequence). CDR3 region: CASSSGTGDNDEQYF. The CDR3 DNA sequence: TGTGCTAGCAGCTCCGGGACAGGGGATAACGACGAGCAGTACTTC.

The chain is built from TRBV5-1 and TRBJ2-1; 9 positions match TRBD1. Trimming took 2 bases from V and 8 from J; bases not matched to a gene: 8. The germline V gene has CDR1 SGHRS and CDR2 YFSETQ. This CDR3 has 15 amino acids. CDR3 region: CASSLSGQGTHEQFF. Written as DNA, the CDR3 is TGCGCCAGCAGCTTATCGGGACAGGGAACCCATGAGCAGTTCTTC.

The V call is TRBV28, the J call TRBJ1-2, with 11 bases fitting TRBD1. The CDR3 extends over 15 amino acids. The V and J ends lost 7 bases and 4 bases, in that order; junction bases with no gene match: 8. Germline V gene data show CDR1 as MDHEN and CDR2 as SYDVKM. CDR3 loop: CASNPDRGRGYGYTF. The CDR3 bases are TGTGCCAGCAACCCGGACAGGGGGCGGGGCTATGGCTACACCTTC.

V gene TRBV7-8 combines with J gene TRBJ2-5; D may match TRBD1 or TRBD2 (6 bases each). V was pared by 1 base and J by 5 bases, with 17 bases between. Per the germline V gene, CDR1 is SGHVS and CDR2 is FQNEAQ. This CDR3 has 16 amino acids. The CDR3 nucleotides read TGTGCCAGCAGCTTAGGGTGGGACTCAGGGGTGGAGACCCAGTACTTC. It codes for CASSLGWDSGVETQYF.

The chain joins TRBV27 to TRBJ2-7; 10 nucleotides line up with TRBD1. Germline values: CDR1 MNHEY, CDR2 SMNVEV (reference sequence). This CDR3 comprises 15 residues. The trim removed 5 bases at V and 3 bases at J, leaving 7 bases unmatched. The CDR3 reads CASSASGTGDYEQYF. In nucleotides, the CDR3 is TGTGCCAGCAGTGCCTCCGGGACAGGGGACTACGAGCAGTACTTC.

The rearrangement joins TRBV9 to TRBJ2-3, with D possibly TRBD2 on 5 matching bases. The germline V gene encodes CDR1 SGDLS and CDR2 YYNGEE. The CDR3 runs to 18 residues. Deletions cut 2 bases from V and 0 bases from J, with 19 bases between. Here the CDR3 DNA reads TGTGCCAGCAGCGTGGCAGGTGATTTCACTAGAAGCACAGATACGCAGTATTTT. It specifies CASSVAGDFTRSTDTQYF.

The chain employs TRBV14 and TRBJ2-1; TRBD2 might be the D (7 bases). The CDR3 is made up of 16 amino acids. Deletions cut 4 bases from V and 4 bases from J, with 17 bases between. Germline values: CDR1 SGHDN, CDR2 FVKESK. The CDR3 sequence: CASSPLQGRVYNEQFF. The CDR3 DNA reads as TGTGCCAGCAGCCCTCTTCAGGGGAGGGTATACAATGAGCAGTTCTTC.